One and the same sample provided the 4 T cell receptor beta chains below, sequenced in a study of T cells in Graves' hyperthyroidism and ophthalmopathy. Amplification yielded TCR beta CDR3 regions, with RNA transcripts as the source. An initial round of RT-PCR targeting the TCR CDR3 relied on the HTBI primer set. Via MiXCR, TCRdb re-called the multiplex PCR reads, giving one row per CDR3 protein. The data contain fewer than 500,000 distinct CDR3 sequences, roughly 14% of them singletons. Sequencing was carried out using blood. Receptors were obtained from a man in his thirties or forties with Graves' hyperthyroidism that later progressed to Graves' ophthalmopathy.

The chain links TRBV3-1 to TRBJ1-2, with D tentatively TRBD1 (5 bases). Germline-derived CDR1 and CDR2 are LGHDT and YNNKEL (reference sequence). V lost 5 bases and J 0 bases, leaving 25 bases between the germline ends. There are 19 residues in the CDR3. In nucleotides, the CDR3 is TGTGCCAGCAGCTTAGGCCCCGGGACTGTACTAGGCGCTAACTATGGCTACACCTTC. Its translation is CASSLGPGTVLGANYGYTF.

As for this clonotype: The junction and the germline gene differ at one end; a read error may be behind it. The gene calls are TRBV4-2 and TRBJ2-1; D is uncertain. This CDR3 is built from 14 residues. CDR1 and CDR2 (germline): LGHNA, YNFKEQ. In DNA form, the CDR3 reads TGTACCAGCAGCCAAGACGGTAGGCCCAATGAGCAGTTCTTC. This sequence encodes CTSSQDGRPNEQFF.

This clonotype was seen only a few times. The CDR3 sequence is CASSSPSDRRETQYF. CDR3 sequence (DNA): TGCGCCAGCAGCTCCCCCTCGGACAGGAGGGAGACCCAGTACTTC. The chain is built from TRBV5-1 and TRBJ2-5; 7 bases map to TRBD1. Germline assignment: CDR1 SGHRS and CDR2 YFSETQ. CDR3 length: 15 residues. V shed 3 bases and J 5 bases; nucleotides not matched to a gene: 10.

The rearrangement joins TRBV11-2 to TRBJ2-3; D might be TRBD2 (5 bases). CDR3 length: 12 residues. V was pared by 4 bases and J by 7 bases, with 9 bases between. Germline assignment: CDR1 SGHAT and CDR2 FQNNGV. CDR3 in amino acids: CASSSLANTQYF. Written as DNA, the CDR3 is TGTGCCAGCAGCTCCCTAGCTAATACGCAGTATTTT. The full variable domain, rest sourced from reference TRBV11-2 and TRBJ2-3, is EAGVAQSPRYKIIEKRQSVAFWCNPISGHATLYWYQQILGQGPKLLIQFQNNGVVDDSQLPKDRFSAERLKGVDSTLKIQPAKLEDSAVYLCASSSLANTQYFGPGTRLTVL.